Given below is one TCR beta chain in context. What it binds is not known. The sample originates from a study of Ad26.COV2.S vaccination and SARS-CoV-2 variants. Measured with immunoSEQ multiplex PCR; TCRdb has only the in-frame clones, and not every one. The repertoire holds some 340,000 clones, with around 85% as singletons. Study-wide findings and caveats: Vaccine and placebo recipients had similar non-spike TCR breadth. Vaccine recipients posted higher spike-specific TCR breadth than their placebo counterparts.

This CDR3 has 13 residues. Trimming stripped 1 base from V and 8 bases from J, with 11 bases between. The V gene's germline CDR1 is MGHRA and CDR2 YSYEKL. The treatment: roughly 19 received Ad26.COV2.S at low or high dose, single or two shots; roughly five received placebo; per-sample allocation not given. Sample collection was performed on day 63 after the first vaccine or placebo injection. A Boston adult aged 18-55 years was the donor. The receptor was derived from a person aged 18-65 years who received the Ad26.COV2.S COVID-19 vaccine or a placebo. The specimen comprised peripheral blood, sampled in a trial of Ad26.COV2.S vaccine versus placebo. The chain recombines TRBV4-1 with TRBJ1-1, with D perhaps matching TRBD1 (5 bases). Written as DNA, the CDR3 is TGCGCCAGCAGCCAAGGTGTGGGGACCGAAGCTTTCTTT. It codes for CASSQGVGTEAFF.